This TCR beta chain was retrieved from a study of T cell responses to AZD1222 COVID-19 vaccine. As to this clone: The target antigen is unknown.

Broader study findings: It was only after the peak T cell response that any repertoires were sampled. Donors in the cohort were predominantly white British and more often female, and clonal diversity was possibly underestimated. Vaccination with two AZD1222 doses was followed by a rise in Spike-specific TCR breadth and depth.

Clones were sequenced by immunoSEQ multiplex PCR, and TCRdb holds only the in-frame ones, with some missing. The data hold 100,000 or so clones, with roughly 86% observed a single time. This CDR3 spans 12 amino acids. V was cut by 5 bases and J by 4 bases, with 9 bases left in between. This TCR was sampled from an adult in good health. Sequences were derived from peripheral blood, sampled on day 0 of AZD1222 vaccination. The J gene is TRBJ2-7, the V gene TRBV12-3 or TRBV12-4, with a possible D match to TRBD2 (5 bases). The CDR3 DNA follows: TGTGCCAGCAGTCGGACTTCATACGAGCAGTACTTC. Amino acids: CASSRTSYEQYF.